This entry lists 4 T cell receptor beta chains sequenced from one sample in a study of T-cell reconstitution after alpha-beta-depleted transplantation in children. Preparation of the TCRbeta library was carried out with unique molecular identifiers. One entry per CDR3 protein results from TCRdb running MiXCR on the PCR reads. Of about 540,000 distinct CDR3 sequences in the sample, about 18% were seen once. The starting material was PBMCs from the stem cell graft donor, obtained from the stem cell graft. The receptors were gathered from a human donor who donated a stem cell graft to a child with acute lymphoblastic leukemia.

Ten or more counts support this clonotype. The chain combines TRBV7-2 with TRBJ2-7, with 7 bases aligning to TRBD2. This CDR3 has 14 amino acids. Losses at the gene ends were 3 bases for V and 1 base for J; bases not matched to a gene: 3. Germline values: CDR1 SGHTA, CDR2 FQGNSA. CDR3 region: CASSFSGLSYEQYF. The CDR3 region has the DNA TGTGCCAGCAGCTTTAGCGGGCTTTCCTACGAGCAGTACTTC.

This clonotype was counted between two and nine times. The CDR3 DNA reads TGTGCCAGCAGTAGGAAGGGGCCGAGGGCTAATGAAAAACTGTTTTTT. This encodes CASSRKGPRANEKLFF. The J gene is TRBJ1-4, the V gene TRBV27; TRBD1 is a possible D gene (5 bases). Germline lookup yields CDR1 MNHEY and CDR2 SMNVEV (reference sequence). This CDR3 region has 16 residues. The V end lost 5 bases, the J end lost 3 bases, and 16 bases lay between the germline ends.

The chain uses TRBV6-1 and TRBJ2-7; 10 bases are shared with TRBD2. The CDR3 covers 13 residues. The germline CDR1 and CDR2 sequences are MNHNS and SASEGT. J lost 8 bases, V lost 5 bases, and 6 bases had no gene match. CDR3 loop: CASSRTSGVQQYF. As DNA, the CDR3 is TGTGCCAGCAGTCGGACTAGCGGTGTGCAGCAGTACTTC.

This clonotype has only a few counts. The chain carries TRBV7-9 and TRBJ1-1; TRBD1 aligns across 11 bases. This CDR3 spans 12 amino acids. Germline V lookup: CDR1 SEHNR, CDR2 FQNEAQ (reference sequence). With V trimmed by 4 bases and J by 10 bases, 2 bases remained unmatched. The CDR3 region has the DNA TGTGCCAGCAGCTGGGACAGGGGGACAGCTTTCTTT. Its translation is CASSWDRGTAFF. The whole variable domain, remainder taken from reference TRBV7-9 and TRBJ1-1, is DTGVSQNPRHKITKRGQNVTFRCDPISEHNRLYWYRQTLGQGPEFLTYFQNEAQLEKSRLLSDRFSAERPKGSFSTLEIQRTEQGDSAMYLCASSWDRGTAFFGQGTRLTVV.